These 7 T cell receptor beta chains came from one sample sequenced in a study of T cell changes during pregnancy in multiple sclerosis. Profiled with immunoSEQ multiplex PCR; TCRdb holds only in-frame clones, not every one. The sample has 50,000 or so clones, approximately 95% seen once. The sample was CD8+ T cells from peripheral blood mononuclear cells, taken in the first trimester of pregnancy. These receptor sequences come from a female donor with multiple sclerosis, enrolled in a pregnancy study.

This clone is a singleton in its sample. The J gene is TRBJ1-1, the V gene TRBV7-8, with a possible D match to TRBD1 (6 bases). Deletions cut 0 bases from V and 1 base from J, with 12 bases between. Germline V CDR1 and CDR2: SGHVS, FQNEAQ. This CDR3 region has 16 residues. For the CDR3, the DNA is TGTGCCAGCAGCTTAGCGGGGGGGGGCCGGAACACTGAAGCTTTCTTT. This translates into CASSLAGGGRNTEAFF.

This clone was seen only once. The rearrangement joins TRBV13 to TRBJ2-3; TRBD2 matches at 7 bases. The CDR3 sequence is 18 residues long. The germline V gene encodes CDR1 PRHDT and CDR2 FYEKMQ (reference sequence). Germline trimming cut 5 bases from V and 6 bases from J; bases unmatched to any gene: 20. Here the CDR3 DNA reads TGTGCCAGCAGCCTTCTTATGGGGGGGGAGAATGGAGAGGATACGCAGTATTTT. Amino acids: CASSLLMGGENGEDTQYF. The full variable domain, completed using reference TRBV13 and TRBJ2-3, is AAGVIQSPRHLIKEKRETATLKCYPIPRHDTVYWYQQGPGQDPQFLISFYEKMQSDKGSIPDRFSAQQFSDYHSELNMSSLELGDSALYFCASSLLMGGENGEDTQYFGPGTRLTVL.

This rearrangement joins TRBV7-6 to TRBJ2-7, with a possible D match to TRBD2 (5 bases). V lost 3 bases to trimming and J lost 0 bases, with 12 bases between them. Germline V lookup: CDR1 SGHVS, CDR2 FNYEAQ. The CDR3 has 15 residues. The CDR3 loop reads CASSLGTGNSYEQYF. Here the CDR3 DNA reads TGTGCCAGCAGCTTGGGAACGGGGAACTCCTACGAGCAGTACTTC.

This rearrangement joins TRBV19 to TRBJ1-1, with D perhaps TRBD1 (6 bases). This CDR3 has 13 residues. V lost 3 bases and J lost 2, with 7 bases in between. Germline lookup yields CDR1 LNHDA and CDR2 SQIVND (reference sequence). CDR3 in amino acids: CASSMDSNTEAFF. The CDR3, as DNA: TGTGCCAGTAGTATGGACAGCAACACTGAAGCTTTCTTT.

The chain employs TRBV6-5 and TRBJ2-7; D gene uncertain. This CDR3 is 16 amino acids long. V lost 0 bases, J lost 2 bases, and 14 bases lay in between. CDR1 is MNHEY, CDR2 SVGAGI, per germline. The CDR3 sequence: CASSYSSRTVPYEQYF. CDR3 nucleotides: TGTGCCAGCAGTTACTCTAGTAGAACAGTCCCCTACGAGCAGTACTTC.

The DNA for the CDR3 is TGTGCCAGCAGCTCGGGATTCGGTATGAACACTGAAGCTTTCTTT. It yields the protein CASSSGFGMNTEAFF. The chain combines TRBV27 with TRBJ1-1, with D unclear. CDR1 and CDR2 (germline): MNHEY, SMNVEV (reference sequence). The CDR3 is 15 amino acids. The V end lost 6 bases, the J end lost 0 bases, and 14 bases lay between the germline ends.

CDR3 protein: CASGLPTGIAGGRGTDTQYF. The CDR3 nucleotides are TGTGCTAGTGGTTTGCCAACAGGGATAGCGGGAGGGAGAGGCACAGATACGCAGTATTTT. The chain combines TRBV12-5 with TRBJ2-3; the match to TRBD2 covers 11 bases. CDR1 LGHNT and CDR2 FRNRAP come from the germline V gene. The CDR3 is 20 amino acids. Germline trimming cut 2 bases from V and 1 base from J; bases unmatched to any gene: 14.